This T cell receptor beta chain stems from a study of control samples from healthy donors and cancer patients. Produced via immunoSEQ multiplex PCR; TCRdb's table is partial and in-frame only. The data hold just under 150,000 clones, with around 90% observed a single time. V lost 2 bases and J 2 bases, leaving 6 bases between the germline ends. The CDR3 consists of 13 residues. From germline, CDR1 is MNHEY and CDR2 SVGAGI. The chain uses TRBV6-5 and TRBJ1-2, with D possibly TRBD1 on 6 matching bases. The receptor was isolated from a man aged 30 to 45 in good health. The sequenced sample consisted of blood. The CDR3 loop is CASSYDRNYGYTF. The CDR3 bases are TGTGCCAGCAGTTACGACAGGAACTATGGCTACACCTTC.